This T cell receptor (beta chain) was found in a study of T cell responses to AZD1222 COVID-19 vaccine. In germline, CDR1 is SGHRS, CDR2 YFSETQ. V was cut by 8 bases and J by 6 bases, with 12 bases left in between. The CDR3 covers 11 residues. Assay: immunoSEQ multiplex PCR; the TCRdb copy retains only in-frame clones and omits some. The sample holds about 180,000 clones, 88% seen once. This TCR came from an adult in good health. Specimen: peripheral blood, collected on day 0 of AZD1222 vaccination. The chain links TRBV5-1 to TRBJ2-7; D ambiguous. Here the CDR3 reads CARRPRIEQYF. DNA for the CDR3: TGCGCCAGACGCCCCAGGATCGAGCAGTACTTC.